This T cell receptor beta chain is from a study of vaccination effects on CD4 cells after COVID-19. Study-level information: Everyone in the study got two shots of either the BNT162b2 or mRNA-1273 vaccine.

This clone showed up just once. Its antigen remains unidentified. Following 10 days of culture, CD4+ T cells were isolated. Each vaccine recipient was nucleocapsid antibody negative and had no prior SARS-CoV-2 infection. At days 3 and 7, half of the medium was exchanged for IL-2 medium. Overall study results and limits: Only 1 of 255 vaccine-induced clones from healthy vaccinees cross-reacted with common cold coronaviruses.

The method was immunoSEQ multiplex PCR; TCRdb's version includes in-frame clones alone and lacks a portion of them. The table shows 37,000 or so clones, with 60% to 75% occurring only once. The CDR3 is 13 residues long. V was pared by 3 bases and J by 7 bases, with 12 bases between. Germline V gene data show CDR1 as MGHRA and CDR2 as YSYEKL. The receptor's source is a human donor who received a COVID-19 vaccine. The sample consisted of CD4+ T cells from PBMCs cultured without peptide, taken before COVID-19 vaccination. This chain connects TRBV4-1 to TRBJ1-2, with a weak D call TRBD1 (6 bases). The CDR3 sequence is CASSQGQFRGYTF. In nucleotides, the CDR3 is TGCGCCAGCAGCCAGGGACAATTCCGTGGCTACACCTTC.